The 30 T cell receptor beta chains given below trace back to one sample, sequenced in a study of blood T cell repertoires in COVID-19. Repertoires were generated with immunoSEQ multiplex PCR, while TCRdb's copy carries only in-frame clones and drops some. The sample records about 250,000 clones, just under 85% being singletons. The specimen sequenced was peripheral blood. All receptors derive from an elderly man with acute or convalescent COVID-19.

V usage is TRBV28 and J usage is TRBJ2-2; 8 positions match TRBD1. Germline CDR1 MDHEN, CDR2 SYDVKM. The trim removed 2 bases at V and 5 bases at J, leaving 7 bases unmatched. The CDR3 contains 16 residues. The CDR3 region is CASSLNQGARTGELFF. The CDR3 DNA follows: TGTGCCAGCAGTTTAAACCAGGGGGCACGGACCGGGGAGCTGTTTTTT. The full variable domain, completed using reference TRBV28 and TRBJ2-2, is DVKVTQSSRYLVKRTGEKVFLECVQDMDHENMFWYRQDPGLGLRLIYFSYDVKMKEKGDIPEGYSVSREKKERFSLILESASTNQTSMYLCASSLNQGARTGELFFGEGSRLTVL.

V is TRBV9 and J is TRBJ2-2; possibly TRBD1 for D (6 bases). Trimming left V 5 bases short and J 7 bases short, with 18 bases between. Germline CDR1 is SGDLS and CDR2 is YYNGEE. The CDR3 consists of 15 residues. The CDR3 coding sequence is TGTGCCAGCAGTATTACCGCAGGGGTCGGCGGGGAGCTGTTTTTT. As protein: CASSITAGVGGELFF.

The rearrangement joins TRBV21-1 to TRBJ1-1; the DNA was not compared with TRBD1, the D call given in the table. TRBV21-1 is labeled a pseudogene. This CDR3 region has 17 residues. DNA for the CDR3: TGTGCCAGCAGCAAAGTGCCGAGACAGGGCATCAACACTGAAGCTTTCTTT. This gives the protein CASSKVPRQGINTEAFF.

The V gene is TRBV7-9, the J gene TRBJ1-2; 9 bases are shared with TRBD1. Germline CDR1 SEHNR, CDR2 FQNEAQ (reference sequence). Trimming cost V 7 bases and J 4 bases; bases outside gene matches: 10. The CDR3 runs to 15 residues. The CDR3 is CASNLRDRAPYGYTF. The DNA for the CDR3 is TGTGCCAGCAACCTTAGGGACAGGGCCCCCTATGGCTACACCTTC.

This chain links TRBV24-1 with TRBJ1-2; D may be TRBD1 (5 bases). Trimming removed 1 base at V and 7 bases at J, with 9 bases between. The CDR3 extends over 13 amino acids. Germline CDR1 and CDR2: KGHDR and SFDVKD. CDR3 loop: CATSDLRQGGYTF. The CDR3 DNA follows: TGTGCCACCAGTGATTTAAGGCAGGGTGGCTACACCTTC.

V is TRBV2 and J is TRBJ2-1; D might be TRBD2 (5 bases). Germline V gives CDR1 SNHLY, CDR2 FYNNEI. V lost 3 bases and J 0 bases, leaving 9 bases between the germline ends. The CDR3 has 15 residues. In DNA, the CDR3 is TGTGCCAGCAGTGACCGAGGGAGCTCCTACAATGAGCAGTTCTTC. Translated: CASSDRGSSYNEQFF.

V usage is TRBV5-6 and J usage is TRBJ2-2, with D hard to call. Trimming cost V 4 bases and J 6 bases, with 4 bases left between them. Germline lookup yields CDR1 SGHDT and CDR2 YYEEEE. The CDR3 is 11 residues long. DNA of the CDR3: TGTGCCAGCAGCGTCTCCGGGGAGCTGTTTTTT. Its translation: CASSVSGELFF.

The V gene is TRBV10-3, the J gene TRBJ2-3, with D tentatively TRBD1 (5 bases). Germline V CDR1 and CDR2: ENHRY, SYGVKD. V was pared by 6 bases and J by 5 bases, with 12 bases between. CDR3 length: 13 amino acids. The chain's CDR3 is CAIRRSDRDTQYF. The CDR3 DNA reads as TGTGCCATCAGACGGTCCGACAGAGATACGCAGTATTTT.

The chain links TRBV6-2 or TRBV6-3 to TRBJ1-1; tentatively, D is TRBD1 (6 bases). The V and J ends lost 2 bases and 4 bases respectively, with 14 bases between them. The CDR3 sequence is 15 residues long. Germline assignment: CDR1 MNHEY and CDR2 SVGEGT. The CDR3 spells CASSYLWGQGTEAFF. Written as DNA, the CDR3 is TGTGCCAGCAGTTACCTTTGGGGACAAGGCACTGAAGCTTTCTTT.

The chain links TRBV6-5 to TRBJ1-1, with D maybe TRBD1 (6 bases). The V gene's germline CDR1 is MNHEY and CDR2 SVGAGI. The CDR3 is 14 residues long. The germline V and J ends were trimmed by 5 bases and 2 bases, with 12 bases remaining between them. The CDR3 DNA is TGTGCCAGCAGTCCGGGACACCGAAACACTGAAGCTTTCTTT. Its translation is CASSPGHRNTEAFF.

In DNA form, the CDR3 reads TGTGCCAGCAGCCAAATACTAGCTTTGGGTGAGCAGTTCTTC. Protein product: CASSQILALGEQFF. This sequence joins TRBV14 and TRBJ2-1; possible D gene TRBD2, 6 bases. This CDR3 is built from 14 residues. With 2 bases removed from V and 9 bases from J, the gap between germline ends came to 14 bases. Germline lookup yields CDR1 SGHDN and CDR2 FVKESK. Together with reference TRBV14 and TRBJ2-1, the CDR3 gives the full variable domain: EAGVTQFPSHSVIEKGQTVTLRCDPISGHDNLYWYRRVMGKEIKFLLHFVKESKQDESGMPNNRFLAERTGGTYSTLKVQPAELEDSGVYFCASSQILALGEQFFGPGTRLTVL.

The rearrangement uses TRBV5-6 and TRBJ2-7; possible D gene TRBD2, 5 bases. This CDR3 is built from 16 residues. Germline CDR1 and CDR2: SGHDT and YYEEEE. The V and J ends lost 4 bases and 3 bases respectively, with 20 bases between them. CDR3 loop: CASSLYGASGLYEQYF. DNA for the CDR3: TGTGCCAGCAGCCTGTACGGAGCCTCAGGACTCTACGAGCAGTACTTC.

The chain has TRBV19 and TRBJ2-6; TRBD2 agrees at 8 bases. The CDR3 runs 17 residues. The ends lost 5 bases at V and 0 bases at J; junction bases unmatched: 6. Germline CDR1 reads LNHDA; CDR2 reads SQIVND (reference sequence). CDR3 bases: TGTGCCAGTAGTCGCGGCGGGGGGCCCTCTGGGGCCAACGTCCTGACTTTC. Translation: CASSRGGGPSGANVLTF.

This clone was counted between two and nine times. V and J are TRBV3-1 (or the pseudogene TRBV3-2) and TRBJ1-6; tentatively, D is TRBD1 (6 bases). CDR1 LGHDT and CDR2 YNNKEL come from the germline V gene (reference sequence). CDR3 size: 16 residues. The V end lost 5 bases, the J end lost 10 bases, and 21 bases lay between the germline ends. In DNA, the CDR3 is TGTGCCAGCAGCGATATGCCGGGGGGCGCGAACTCACCCCTCCACTTT. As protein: CASSDMPGGANSPLHF.

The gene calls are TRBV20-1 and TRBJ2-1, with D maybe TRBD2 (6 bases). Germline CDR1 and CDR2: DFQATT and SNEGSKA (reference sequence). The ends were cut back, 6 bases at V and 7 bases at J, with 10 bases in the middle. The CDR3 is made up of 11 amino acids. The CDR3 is CSAKRGNEQFF. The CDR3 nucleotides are TGCAGTGCCAAACGGGGGAATGAGCAGTTCTTC.

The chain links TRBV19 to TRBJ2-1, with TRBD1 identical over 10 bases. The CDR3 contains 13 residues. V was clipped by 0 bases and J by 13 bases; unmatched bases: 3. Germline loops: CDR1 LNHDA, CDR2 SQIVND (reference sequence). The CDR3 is CASSIDRDRGQFF. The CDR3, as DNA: TGTGCCAGTAGTATAGATAGGGACAGGGGCCAGTTCTTC.

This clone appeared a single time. The CDR3 sequence is CASQYPTQNTGELFF. Here the CDR3 DNA reads TGTGCCAGCCAGTACCCCACCCAGAACACCGGGGAGCTGTTTTTT. The chain couples TRBV18 to TRBJ2-2; D is ambiguous. Germline CDR1 reads KGHSH; CDR2 reads LQKENI. The V gene lost 8 bases and the J gene lost 1 base, with 14 bases spanning the gap. The CDR3 loop spans 15 amino acids.

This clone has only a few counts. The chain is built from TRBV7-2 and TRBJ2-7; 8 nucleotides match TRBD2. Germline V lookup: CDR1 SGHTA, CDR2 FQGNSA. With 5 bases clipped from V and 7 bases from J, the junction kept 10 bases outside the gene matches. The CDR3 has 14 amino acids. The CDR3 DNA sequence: TGTGCCAGCAGCCCTAGAGCGGGAGTAGGGGAGCAGTACTTC. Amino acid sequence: CASSPRAGVGEQYF.

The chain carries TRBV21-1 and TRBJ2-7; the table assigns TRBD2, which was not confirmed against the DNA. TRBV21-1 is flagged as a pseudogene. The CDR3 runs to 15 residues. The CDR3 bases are TGTGCCAGCAGCAAGGGGGGGCTAGCGATGTACGAGCAGTACTTC. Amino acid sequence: CASSKGGLAMYEQYF.

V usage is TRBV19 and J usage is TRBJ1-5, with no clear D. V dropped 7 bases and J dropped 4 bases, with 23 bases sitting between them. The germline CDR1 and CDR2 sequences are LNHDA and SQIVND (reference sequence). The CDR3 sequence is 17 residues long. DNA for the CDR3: TGTGCCAGTAACCCTAGACCTTCGGCAAGCCTAAATCAGCCCCAGCATTTT. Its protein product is CASNPRPSASLNQPQHF.

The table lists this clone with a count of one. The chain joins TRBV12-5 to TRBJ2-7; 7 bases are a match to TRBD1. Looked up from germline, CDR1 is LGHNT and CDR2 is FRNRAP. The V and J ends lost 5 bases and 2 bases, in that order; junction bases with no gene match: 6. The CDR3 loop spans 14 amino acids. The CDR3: CASGHGQDAYEQYF. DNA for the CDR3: TGTGCTAGTGGTCACGGACAGGATGCCTACGAGCAGTACTTC. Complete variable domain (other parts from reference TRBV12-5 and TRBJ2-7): DARVTQTPRHKVTEMGQEVTMRCQPILGHNTVFWYRQTMMQGLELLAYFRNRAPLDDSGMPKDRFSAEMPDATLATLKIQPSEPRDSAVYFCASGHGQDAYEQYFGPGTRLTVT.

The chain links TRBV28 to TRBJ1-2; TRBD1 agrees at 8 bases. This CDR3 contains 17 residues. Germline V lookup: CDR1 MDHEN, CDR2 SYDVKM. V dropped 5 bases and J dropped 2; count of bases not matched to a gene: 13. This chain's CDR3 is CASSRRRQGRQNYGYTF. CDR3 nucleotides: TGTGCCAGCAGTCGGAGGCGACAGGGGCGACAGAACTATGGCTACACCTTC.

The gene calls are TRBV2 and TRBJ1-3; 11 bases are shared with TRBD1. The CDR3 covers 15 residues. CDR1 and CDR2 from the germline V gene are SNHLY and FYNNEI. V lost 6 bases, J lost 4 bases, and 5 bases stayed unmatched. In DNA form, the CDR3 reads TGTGCCAGCAGCAAGGACAGGGGGCGAGGAAACACCATATATTTT. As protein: CASSKDRGRGNTIYF.

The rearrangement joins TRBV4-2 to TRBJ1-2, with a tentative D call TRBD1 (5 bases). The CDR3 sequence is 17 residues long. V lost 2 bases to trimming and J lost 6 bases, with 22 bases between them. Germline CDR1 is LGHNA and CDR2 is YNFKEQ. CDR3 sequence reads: CASSQSQGTGRANGYTF. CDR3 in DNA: TGTGCCAGCAGCCAATCTCAAGGAACGGGCAGGGCAAATGGCTACACCTTC.

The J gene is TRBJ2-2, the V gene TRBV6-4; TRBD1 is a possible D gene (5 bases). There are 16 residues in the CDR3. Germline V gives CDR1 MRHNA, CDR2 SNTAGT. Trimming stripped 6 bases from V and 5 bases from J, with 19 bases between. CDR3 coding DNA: TGTGCCAGCAGCGGATTGGGGCAGGGAACGACCGGGGAGCTGTTTTTT. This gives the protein CASSGLGQGTTGELFF.

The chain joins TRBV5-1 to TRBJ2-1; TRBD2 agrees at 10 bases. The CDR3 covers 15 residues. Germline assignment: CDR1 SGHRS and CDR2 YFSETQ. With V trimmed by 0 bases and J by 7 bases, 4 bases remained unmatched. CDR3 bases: TGCGCCAGCAGCTTGGTTAGCGGGAGGAGGAATGAGCAGTTCTTC. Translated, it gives CASSLVSGRRNEQFF.

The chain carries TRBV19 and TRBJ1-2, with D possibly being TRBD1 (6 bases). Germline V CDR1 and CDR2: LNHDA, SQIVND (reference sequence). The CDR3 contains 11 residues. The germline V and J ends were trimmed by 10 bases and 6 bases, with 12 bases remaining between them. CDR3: CATRGGDGYTF. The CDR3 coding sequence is TGTGCCACCAGGGGAGGGGATGGCTACACCTTC.

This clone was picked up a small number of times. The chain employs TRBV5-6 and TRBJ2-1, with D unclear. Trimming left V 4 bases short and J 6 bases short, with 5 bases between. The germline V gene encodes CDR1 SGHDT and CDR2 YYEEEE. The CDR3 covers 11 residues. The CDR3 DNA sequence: TGTGCCAGCAGCCGTGTCAATGAGCAGTTCTTC. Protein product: CASSRVNEQFF.

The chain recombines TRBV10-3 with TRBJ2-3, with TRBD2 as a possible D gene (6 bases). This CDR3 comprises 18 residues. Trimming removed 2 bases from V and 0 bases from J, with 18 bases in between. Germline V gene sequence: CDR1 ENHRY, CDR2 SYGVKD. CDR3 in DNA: TGTGCCATCAGTGAGCCCACCGGGACTGCAGAAAGCACAGATACGCAGTATTTT. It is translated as CAISEPTGTAESTDTQYF.

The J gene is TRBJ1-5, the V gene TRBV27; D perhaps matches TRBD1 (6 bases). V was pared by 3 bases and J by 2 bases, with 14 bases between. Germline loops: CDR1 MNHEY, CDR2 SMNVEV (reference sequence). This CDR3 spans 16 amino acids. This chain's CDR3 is CASSLGQGKGNQPQHF. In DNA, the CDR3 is TGTGCCAGCAGTTTGGGTCAGGGGAAAGGCAATCAGCCCCAGCATTTT.